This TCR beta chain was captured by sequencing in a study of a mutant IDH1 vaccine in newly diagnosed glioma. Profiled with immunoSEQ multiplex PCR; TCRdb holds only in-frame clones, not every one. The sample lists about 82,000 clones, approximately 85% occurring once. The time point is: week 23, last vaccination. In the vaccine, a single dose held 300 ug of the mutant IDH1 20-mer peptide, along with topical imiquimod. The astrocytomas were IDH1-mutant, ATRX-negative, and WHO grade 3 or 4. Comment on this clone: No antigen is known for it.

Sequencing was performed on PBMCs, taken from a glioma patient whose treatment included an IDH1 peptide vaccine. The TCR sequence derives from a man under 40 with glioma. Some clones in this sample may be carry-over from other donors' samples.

CDR3 sequence (DNA): TGTGCCAGCAGCCTGGGACAGGGTTTCGGCTACACCTTC. Amino acid sequence: CASSLGQGFGYTF. The chain joins TRBV5-8 to TRBJ1-2; 9 bases are shared with TRBD1. CDR1 and CDR2 (germline): SGHTS, YDEGEE. CDR3 length equals 13 residues. With V trimmed by 4 bases and J by 8 bases, 6 bases remained unmatched. Supplemented by reference TRBV5-8 and TRBJ1-2, the full variable domain reads EAGVTQSPTHLIKTRGQQATLRCSPISGHTSVYWYQQALGLGLQFLLWYDEGEERNRGNFPPRFSGRQFPNYSSELNVNALELEDSALYLCASSLGQGFGYTFGSGTRLTVV.